The next 18 T cell receptor beta chains were all read from a single sample in a study of T cells in Graves' hyperthyroidism and ophthalmopathy. Amplified TCR beta CDR3 regions derived from RNA transcripts. First-round RT-PCR with HTBI primers amplified the TCR CDR3 region. Each CDR3 protein gets one entry after TCRdb re-called the multiplex PCR reads with MiXCR. The table records about 150,000 distinct CDR3 sequences, roughly a fifth of them present only once. Sequenced sample: blood. The receptors stem from a woman in her 50s with Graves' hyperthyroidism that later progressed to Graves' ophthalmopathy.

V gene TRBV6-1 combines with J gene TRBJ2-7; D may match TRBD1 or TRBD2 (6 bases each). The CDR3 has 14 residues. The V and J ends lost 7 bases and 4 bases respectively, with 17 bases between them. Germline values: CDR1 MNHNS, CDR2 SASEGT. The CDR3 DNA sequence: TGTGCCAGCAACCCGGCCGGGGGCGGATACGAGCAGTACTTC. Protein sequence: CASNPAGGGYEQYF.

The chain uses TRBV11-3 and TRBJ2-7, with D tentatively TRBD1 (6 bases). V was clipped by 3 bases and J by 3 bases, with 9 bases between them. This CDR3 has 13 amino acids. CDR1 and CDR2 (germline): SGHNT, YENEEA. Written as DNA, the CDR3 is TGTGCCAGCAGCTTCGGGACACTCTACGAGCAGTACTTC. Protein product: CASSFGTLYEQYF.

J is TRBJ1-4 and V is TRBV6-1; D remains ambiguous. Germline values: CDR1 MNHNS, CDR2 SASEGT. Trimming left V 2 bases short and J 7 bases short, with 14 bases between. The CDR3 is 15 residues long. The CDR3 loop is CASSESLGRGEKLFF. The CDR3 DNA reads as TGTGCCAGCAGTGAAAGTTTAGGGCGGGGTGAAAAACTGTTTTTT.

This clonotype has just a few counts. The chain combines TRBV7-9 with TRBJ1-6; 8 bases line up with TRBD1. CDR3 length: 15 residues. The germline V gene has CDR1 SEHNR and CDR2 FQNEAQ (reference sequence). Unmatched junction bases numbered 13, after V lost 5 bases and J lost 13 bases. Here the CDR3 reads CASSPGTGSVPPLHF. CDR3 nucleotide sequence: TGTGCCAGCAGCCCGGGGACAGGTTCGGTTCCGCCCCTCCACTTT.

The CDR3 coding sequence is TGTGCCAGCAGCGGCTCGGGATTAAGCCGATACAATGAGCAGTTCTTC. This sequence encodes CASSGSGLSRYNEQFF. The chain uses TRBV28 and TRBJ2-1; D perhaps matches TRBD2 (5 bases). The CDR3 totals 16 residues. Trimming took off 6 bases at V and 4 bases at J, with 19 bases between the two ends. Per the germline V gene, CDR1 is MDHEN and CDR2 is SYDVKM.

This clonotype turned up a few times. The V gene is TRBV5-1, the J gene TRBJ2-3; possibly TRBD2 for D (6 bases). The V gene's germline CDR1 is SGHRS and CDR2 YFSETQ. V was cut by 0 bases and J by 4 bases, with 15 bases left in between. This CDR3 region has 16 residues. The CDR3 sequence: CASSLVVTSLPDTQYF. The CDR3 region has the DNA TGCGCCAGCAGCTTGGTAGTGACTAGTCTCCCAGATACGCAGTATTTT.

The chain recombines TRBV19 with TRBJ2-3; the D gene is possibly TRBD1 (6 bases). Between the trimmed V and J ends, which lost 4 bases and 6 bases, there was a span of 11 bases. Germline V gives CDR1 LNHDA, CDR2 SQIVND (reference sequence). The CDR3 consists of 13 residues. This chain's CDR3 is CASSTNTGDTQYF. The CDR3 nucleotides read TGTGCCAGTAGTACGAACACAGGGGATACGCAGTATTTT.

The V and J genes are TRBV13 and TRBJ2-4; 7 nucleotides align to TRBD1. The CDR3 spans 14 residues. V gave up 5 bases and J gave up 7 bases; unmatched junction bases: 8. Germline lookup yields CDR1 PRHDT and CDR2 FYEKMQ (reference sequence). The CDR3 nucleotides are TGTGCCAGCAGCCAGGGACAGTCCGTCAACATTCAGTACTTC. Translating it yields CASSQGQSVNIQYF.

This clonotype has more than one count but fewer than ten. The chain carries TRBV29-1 and TRBJ2-1; 8 bases are a match to TRBD2. Per germline, CDR1 SQVTM and CDR2 ANQGSEA. The CDR3 has 12 residues. V gave up 7 bases and J gave up 7 bases; unmatched junction bases: 6. The DNA for the CDR3 is TGCAGCGCTAAAACTAGCGGTAATGAGCAGTTCTTC. Its translation is CSAKTSGNEQFF.

This clonotype was seen only a few times. The chain carries TRBV10-2 and TRBJ2-6, with TRBD1 matching 9 bases. The CDR3 spans 18 residues. The V segment lost 6 bases and the J segment 4 bases; nucleotides outside the gene matches: 13. Germline V lookup: CDR1 WSHSY, CDR2 SAAADI. The CDR3 DNA follows: TGCGCCAGCAGGGGAGGGACAGGGCCAACCGGGGGGGCCAACGTCCTGACTTTC. Translation gives CASRGGTGPTGGANVLTF.

On this clonotype itself: An end of the junction differs from the germline gene, which may be a read error. This chain joins TRBV16 and TRBJ2-7; unclear D gene. This CDR3 is 14 amino acids long. CDR1 KGHSY and CDR2 FQNENV come from the germline V gene. In DNA, the CDR3 is TGTGCCAGCAGCCCCTGGTCTAACACCTACGAGCAGTGCTTC. Translation gives CASSPWSNTYEQCF.

This clonotype was observed at least ten times. The rearrangement uses TRBV30 and TRBJ2-3; weak D call: TRBD1 (6 bases). Trimming removed 2 bases from V and 6 bases from J, with 21 bases in between. CDR3 length: 16 residues. Germline CDR1 reads GTSNPN; CDR2 reads SVGIG (reference sequence). CDR3 in DNA: TGTGCCTGGAGTTTGGGGGACACGACTAATATGGATACGCAGTATTTT. Its translation: CAWSLGDTTNMDTQYF.

This clonotype was recorded many times. V is TRBV20-1 and J is TRBJ2-7; D is undetermined. V dropped 5 bases and J dropped 1 base, with 9 bases sitting between them. The CDR3 covers 12 residues. Germline V gene lookup returns CDR1 DFQATT and CDR2 SNEGSKA (reference sequence). CDR3 sequence (DNA): TGCAGTGCTCAACAGAGTTCCTACGAGCAGTACTTC. Translating gives CSAQQSSYEQYF.

The J gene is TRBJ2-3, the V gene TRBV28, with D perhaps being TRBD1 or TRBD2 (5 bases each). There are 13 residues in the CDR3. Germline V gene data show CDR1 as MDHEN and CDR2 as SYDVKM. Deletions cut 5 bases from V and 4 bases from J, with 10 bases between. CDR3 sequence: CASSTLGADTQYF. The CDR3, as DNA: TGTGCCAGCAGTACCCTGGGGGCAGATACGCAGTATTTT.

A word on this clonotype: Since a much larger clone is just one base distant, this may be a read error. The CDR3 ends on some other residue instead of the conserved phenylalanine or tryptophan, so this is likely a read error. V is TRBV6-1 and J is TRBJ1-1, with 9 bases identical to TRBD1. Germline values: CDR1 MNHNS, CDR2 SASEGT. V was clipped by 6 bases and J by 3 bases; unmatched bases: 5. The CDR3 has 14 residues. DNA of the CDR3: TGTGCCAGCAGGGTACAGGGGGCGGACACTGAAGCTTTCCTT. Protein sequence: CASRVQGADTEAFL.

The chain combines TRBV5-1 with TRBJ2-3; either TRBD1 or TRBD2 may supply D (5 bases each). Trimming took off 9 bases at V and 0 bases at J, with 17 bases between the two ends. The CDR3 spans 15 residues. The germline V gene has CDR1 SGHRS and CDR2 YFSETQ. The CDR3 region has the DNA TGCGCCACCGGCCGGGACGGGAAAAGCACAGATACGCAGTATTTT. This translates into CATGRDGKSTDTQYF. Together with reference TRBV5-1 and TRBJ2-3, the CDR3 gives the full variable domain: KAGVTQTPRYLIKTRGQQVTLSCSPISGHRSVSWYQQTPGQGLQFLFEYFSETQRNKGNFPGRFSGRQFSNSRSEMNVSTLELGDSALYLCATGRDGKSTDTQYFGPGTRLTVL.

This clonotype was counted at least ten times. A read error may account for a junction end that differs from germline. This chain uses TRBV7-7 with TRBJ2-4; weak D call: TRBD1 (5 bases). The CDR3 is 14 amino acids. Germline V gene lookup returns CDR1 SSHAT and CDR2 FNYEAQ (reference sequence). The CDR3 loop reads CASSLEAGSDIQYF. CDR3 DNA: TGTGCTAGCAGCTTAGAAGCAGGGTCGGACATTCAGTACTTC. The variable domain in full, with the rest retrieved from reference TRBV7-7 and TRBJ2-4, is GAGVSQSPRYKVTKRGQDVTLRCDPISSHATLYWYQQALGQGPEFLTYFNYEAQPDKSGLPSDRFSAERPEGSISTLTIQRTEQRDSAMYRCASSLEAGSDIQYFGAGTRLSVL.

The genes are TRBV24-1 and TRBJ2-1; TRBD1 aligns across 9 bases. This CDR3 is 16 amino acids long. Germline trimming cut 4 bases from V and 0 bases from J; bases unmatched to any gene: 3. Germline values: CDR1 KGHDR, CDR2 SFDVKD. The CDR3 spells CATSDQTGGSYNEQFF. The DNA for the CDR3 is TGTGCCACCAGTGACCAGACAGGGGGCTCCTACAATGAGCAGTTCTTC.